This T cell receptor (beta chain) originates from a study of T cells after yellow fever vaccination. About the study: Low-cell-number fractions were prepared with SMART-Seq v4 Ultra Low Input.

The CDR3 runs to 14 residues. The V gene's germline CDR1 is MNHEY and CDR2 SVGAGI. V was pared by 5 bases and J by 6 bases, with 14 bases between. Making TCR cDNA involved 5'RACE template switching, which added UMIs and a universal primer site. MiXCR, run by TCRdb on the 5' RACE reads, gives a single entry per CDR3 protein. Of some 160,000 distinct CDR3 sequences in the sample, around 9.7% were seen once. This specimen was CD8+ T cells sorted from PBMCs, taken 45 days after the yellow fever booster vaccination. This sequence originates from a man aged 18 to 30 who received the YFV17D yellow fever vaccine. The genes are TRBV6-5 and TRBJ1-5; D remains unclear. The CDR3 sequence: CASSPSDLGQPQHF. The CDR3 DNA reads TGTGCCAGCAGTCCCTCCGACCTCGGTCAGCCCCAGCATTTT.